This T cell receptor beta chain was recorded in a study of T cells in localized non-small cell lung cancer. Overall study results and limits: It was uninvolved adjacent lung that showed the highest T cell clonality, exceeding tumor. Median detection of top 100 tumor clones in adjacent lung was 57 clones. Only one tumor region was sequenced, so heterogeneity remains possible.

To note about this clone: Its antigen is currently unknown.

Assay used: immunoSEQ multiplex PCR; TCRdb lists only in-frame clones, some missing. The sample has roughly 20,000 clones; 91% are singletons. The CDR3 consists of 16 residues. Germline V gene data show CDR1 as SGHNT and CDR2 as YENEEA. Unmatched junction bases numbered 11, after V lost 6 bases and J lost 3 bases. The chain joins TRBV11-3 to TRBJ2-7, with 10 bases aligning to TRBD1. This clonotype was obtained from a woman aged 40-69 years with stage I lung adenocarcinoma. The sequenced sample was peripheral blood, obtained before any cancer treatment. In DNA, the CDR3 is TGTGCCAGCAGTCCACTAGGGCGGACAGGGGGCTACGAGCAGTACTTC. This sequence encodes CASSPLGRTGGYEQYF.